The 5 T cell receptor beta chains in this list originate from one sample, sequenced in a study of blood T cells in healthy people across ages. PCR was performed a second time for about 7 to 12 cycles using a sample-barcoded 5' primer and a J-beta primer mix. TCRdb called the 5' RACE reads again in MiXCR, with one record for every CDR3 protein. The sample carries some 1.5 million distinct CDR3 sequences, 28% recorded once. Sequences were obtained from blood. All receptors come from a woman aged 25 to 39 in good health.

This clonotype appeared a few times. The V call is TRBV2, the J call TRBJ1-4, with a weak D call TRBD1 (6 bases). The CDR3 length is 15 residues. With 6 bases removed from V and 5 bases from J, the gap between germline ends came to 16 bases. The germline gives CDR1 SNHLY, CDR2 FYNNEI. CDR3 amino acids: CASRYTGWSNEKLFF. CDR3 coding DNA: TGTGCCAGCAGATACACAGGGTGGTCGAATGAAAAACTGTTTTTT.

The chain is built from TRBV5-1 and TRBJ2-3, with TRBD1 as a possible D gene (5 bases). The CDR3 loop spans 15 amino acids. CDR1 and CDR2 from the germline V gene are SGHRS and YFSETQ. V was clipped by 2 bases and J by 4 bases, with 14 bases between them. The CDR3 region is CASSLTREEPDTQYF. CDR3 sequence (DNA): TGCGCCAGCAGCTTAACCAGGGAAGAGCCAGATACGCAGTATTTT.

The chain links TRBV28 to TRBJ1-2, with D tentatively TRBD1 (6 bases). Trimming left V 7 bases short and J 4 bases short, with 16 bases between. Germline V lookup: CDR1 MDHEN, CDR2 SYDVKM. The CDR3 has 14 residues. As DNA, the CDR3 is TGTGCCAGCACTACCCAGGACAGTGTCTATGGCTACACCTTC. Protein sequence: CASTTQDSVYGYTF.

This chain links TRBV27 with TRBJ1-6, with TRBD1 as a possible D gene (6 bases). CDR3 length equals 16 residues. Trimming removed 5 bases from V and 10 bases from J, with 21 bases in between. Germline loops: CDR1 MNHEY, CDR2 SMNVEV (reference sequence). This CDR3 is CASSRLRRGSGSPLHF. The CDR3 DNA is TGTGCCAGCAGTCGCCTGCGAAGGGGGTCAGGGTCACCCCTCCACTTT.

The chain recombines TRBV4-1 with TRBJ1-5; TRBD1 matches at 9 bases. This CDR3 comprises 15 residues. CDR1 is MGHRA, CDR2 YSYEKL, per germline. Trimming cost V 4 bases and J 6 bases; bases outside gene matches: 7. DNA of the CDR3: TGCGCCAGCAGCCTGGACAGGGGAGGAGGTCAGCCCCAGCATTTT. Its translation is CASSLDRGGGQPQHF.